The 10 T cell receptor beta chains below all came from one sample that was sequenced in a study of monozygotic twins with inflammatory bowel disease. TCRdb reprocessed the 5' RACE reads and stores each CDR3 protein as one record, lacking DNA. This sample's table has around 450,000 distinct CDR3 sequences. Input material: blood. These receptors originate from a human donor with ulcerative colitis or Crohn's disease, or a healthy co-twin of an affected twin (not recorded which).

This chain's CDR3 is CASSSRDRALEQYF. The chain uses TRBV7-2 and TRBJ2-7; TCRdb picks TRBD1, but there is no DNA to check that call. CDR3 length: 14 amino acids. Germline V gives CDR1 SGHTA, CDR2 FQGNSA.

V is TRBV12-3 or TRBV12-4 and J is TRBJ1-5; the TCRdb call, TRBD1, lacks DNA for checking. This CDR3 comprises 16 residues. The chain's CDR3 is CASSLTGQGAVQPQHF.

The chain combines TRBV7-9 with TRBJ1-1. The CDR3 contains 12 residues. Germline-derived CDR1 and CDR2 are SEHNR and FQNEAQ (reference sequence). This CDR3 reads CASSPTNTEAFF.

V usage is TRBV6-5 and J usage is TRBJ1-2. The germline gives CDR1 MNHEY, CDR2 SVGAGI. This CDR3 contains 13 residues. The CDR3 spells CASSSIAAYGYTF.

The gene calls are TRBV6-2 or TRBV6-3 and TRBJ2-7; TCRdb lists TRBD2, though no DNA is available to test this call. Looked up from germline, CDR1 is MNHEY and CDR2 is SVGEGT. The CDR3 covers 14 residues. The CDR3 reads CASSPTGPSAEQYF.

The chain has TRBV6-1 and TRBJ2-2; absent DNA, TCRdb's TRBD1 call cannot be checked. Germline V gene data show CDR1 as MNHNS and CDR2 as SASEGT. The CDR3 spans 15 residues. CDR3 region: CASSRTQGATGELFF.

V is TRBV29-1 and J is TRBJ1-1; checking the TCRdb D call of TRBD1 is not possible without DNA. Germline CDR1 and CDR2: SQVTM and ANQGSEA. This CDR3 comprises 11 residues. The chain's CDR3 is CSAKVSDPPFF.

V gene TRBV5-1 combines with J gene TRBJ1-4; the TRBD1 assignment by TCRdb is unverifiable without DNA. CDR3 length: 13 residues. Germline V gene data show CDR1 as SGHRS and CDR2 as YFSETQ. CDR3 loop: CASSLRGNEKLFF.

The CDR3 sequence: CASSLMGQDPPLHF. The gene calls are TRBV5-5 and TRBJ1-6; the D call from TCRdb, TRBD1, cannot be confirmed without DNA. Germline values: CDR1 SGHKS, CDR2 YYEKEE (reference sequence). CDR3 length equals 14 residues.

The chain couples TRBV12-3 or TRBV12-4 to TRBJ2-2; lacking DNA, the TRBD2 call made by TCRdb goes unchecked. The CDR3 is made up of 14 amino acids. The chain's CDR3 is CVTSGGVDTGELFF.